This T cell receptor (beta chain) came from a study of T cells expressing NK-cell markers. Overall study results and limits: Whether expanded NKG2C+ T cell clones recognized HCMV stayed uncertain.

As regards this clonotype: The antigen is unknown.

The CDR3 length is 15 residues. The germline V gene encodes CDR1 SGHDN and CDR2 FVKESK. TCRdb processed the 5' RACE reads again and assigns one entry to each CDR3 protein, with no DNA. This sample's table reports about 440,000 distinct CDR3 sequences. The receptor's source is a woman between 18 and 70 years old in good health. The V call is TRBV14, the J call TRBJ2-5; TCRdb calls TRBD2, which cannot be checked without DNA. The sequencing input was blood T cells: a sorted CD56 or NKG2C T cell subset, CD4+ or CD8+ T cells, or bulk PBMC T cells (not recorded which). The chain's CDR3 is CASSHRLALQETQYF.